The 3 T cell receptor beta chains reported below all come from one sample, sequenced in a study of T cell repertoires in cytomegalovirus infection. In TCRdb, the reads were re-called with MiXCR into one record per CDR3 protein. The repertoire holds around 200,000 distinct CDR3 sequences, with about 18% as singletons. Sequenced material: CD8+ T cells from PBMCs. The receptor set was obtained from a human donor in good health (CMV status not recorded). Some clones in this sample may be carry-over from other donors' samples.

This clonotype occurred a few times. The chain has TRBV28 and TRBJ1-1, with D perhaps TRBD1 (6 bases). V was clipped by 6 bases and J by 6 bases, with 17 bases between them. Germline loops: CDR1 MDHEN, CDR2 SYDVKM. CDR3 length: 14 amino acids. The DNA for the CDR3 is TGTGCCAGCAGCCCACCTACAGGGTCGCCTGAAGCTTTCTTT. This encodes CASSPPTGSPEAFF.

This chain joins TRBV6-2 or TRBV6-3 and TRBJ2-3; possible D gene TRBD2, 5 bases. Germline V gene lookup returns CDR1 MNHEY and CDR2 SVGEGT. Trimming cost V 6 bases and J 2 bases, with 12 bases left between them. This CDR3 has 14 residues. CDR3: CASRSSEPTDTQYF. The DNA of the CDR3 is TGTGCCAGCAGGAGTAGCGAACCCACAGATACGCAGTATTTT.

This sequence joins TRBV28 and TRBJ2-7; D tentatively reads TRBD1 or TRBD2 (5 bases each). This CDR3 spans 18 amino acids. V was clipped by 4 bases and J by 0 bases, with 22 bases between them. Germline values: CDR1 MDHEN, CDR2 SYDVKM. CDR3: CASSSPLVSGRSSYEQYF. The CDR3 nucleotides are TGTGCCAGCAGTTCGCCCCTTGTCTCGGGACGTAGCTCCTACGAGCAGTACTTC.